The present T cell receptor (beta chain) was sequenced within a study of tumor-infiltrating lymphocytes in primary liver carcinoma. Turning to the study itself: Tissue type made little difference to sample yields of roughly 3.5 to 7.5 million productive TCRbeta reads. Whole-study findings and limits: The study found only about 8-24% of top clones in all five tumor regions.

From around 0.5 ug total RNA, TCR beta cDNA was generated with a primer in the constant region. Three nested multiplex PCR rounds, a slightly modified ARM-PCR method, built the TCR beta libraries. TRBV1-TRBV30 forward primers paired with a C-beta reverse primer drove the first two PCR rounds, about 9 cycles each. TCRdb independently ran MiXCR on the multiplex PCR reads; one entry per CDR3 protein. The sample yields some 110,000 distinct CDR3 sequences, 55% to 75% seen once. The CDR3 spans 14 residues. Germline V gives CDR1 SGHRS, CDR2 YFSETQ. Trimming removed 4 bases at V and 8 bases at J, with 18 bases between. Co-extraction of both nucleic acids (RNA and DNA) used about 17-33 mg of unsorted bulk tissue. The sample holds many counts of this clonotype. The antigen remains undetermined.

The sequenced sample consisted of liver tumor tissue from sampling region 3. Subset described: tumor region T3, left-lateral pole. This rearrangement joins TRBV5-1 to TRBJ1-2; D might be TRBD1 (5 bases). The clonotype originates from a woman aged 60-75 years with primary liver carcinoma and hepatitis B virus infection. CDR3: CASSAQQAMEGYTF. DNA for the CDR3: TGCGCCAGCAGCGCCCAACAGGCCATGGAAGGCTACACCTTC.